Below, one T cell receptor (beta chain) is given with its context. No antigen is known for it. This entry comes from a study of beta chain features in type 1 diabetes. Study-level information: Age and gender were similar between patients and healthy donors, as were cell yields.

Populations obtained by sorting all exceeded 98% purity. The isolated RNA, all of it, was reverse transcribed, so expressed TCRB transcripts were what got sequenced. The method was immunoSEQ multiplex PCR; TCRdb's version includes in-frame clones alone and lacks a portion of them. The sample gives 350,000 to 400,000 clones, 10% to 15% of which show up once; around 0.0099% is in the top ten. Overall study results and limits: Among all four CD4+ subsets, Type 1 diabetes patients had TCRB CDR3s that were moderately but significantly shorter. High TCR expression in some cells could lead to their over-representation in cDNA sequencing. In type 1 diabetes patients, VDJ junctions had fewer insertions; deletions at these junctions were more frequent.

Trimming pared 0 bases from V and 6 bases from J, leaving 6 bases between. Germline lookup yields CDR1 MNHNY and CDR2 SVGAGI (reference sequence). The CDR3 contains 12 residues. The source material was naive CD4+ T cells from blood. This clonotype was obtained from a woman aged 18-29 years with type 1 diabetes. The chain joins TRBV6-6 to TRBJ2-7, with no clear D. In DNA form, the CDR3 reads TGTGCCAGCAGTTACTCCCAGCGCGAGCAGTACTTC. Its translation is CASSYSQREQYF.